This paragraph covers one T cell receptor (beta chain) sequence. Its antigen is still unknown. In every case, the donor was a healthy Caucasian. These data come from a study of identical twins. Study-wide findings and caveats: The more abundant beta clonotypes in cord blood had fewer insertions, and memory repertoires did not show this. Zero-insertion results could be subject to partial confounding by invariant MAIT and iNKT cells. Out-of-frame TCR alpha sharing observed in monozygotic twins exceeded model estimates.

TCRdb recomputed calls from the 5' RACE reads with MiXCR, one row per CDR3 protein. The sample gives 240,000 or so distinct CDR3 sequences, about an eighth of which show up once; more than 3.5% is in the top ten. V lost 2 bases to trimming and J lost 7 bases, with 14 bases between them. Germline V gene data show CDR1 as MNHEY and CDR2 as SVGEGT. CDR3 length equals 14 residues. Separately, the same data were catalogued under a study of yellow fever vaccine responses in identical twins.

The clonotype originates from a woman aged 18 to 35 in good health. V gene TRBV6-2 or TRBV6-3 combines with J gene TRBJ1-1, with D perhaps TRBD1 (5 bases). The sequenced sample was memory (CD45RO+) T cells sorted from blood. The CDR3 sequence: CASSYPPRQHEAFF. The CDR3 bases are TGTGCCAGCAGTTACCCTCCACGACAGCATGAAGCTTTCTTT.